This T cell receptor beta chain was sequenced for a study of T cell repertoires in cytomegalovirus infection. Study in general: The study used recently identified HLA-C-restricted and well-studied HLA-B-restricted CMV epitopes. Regarding the study as a whole: Totalled public TCR beta family frequency picked out people who carried CMV plus the relevant HLA. The study found HLA-C-restricted CMV-specific TCR beta clonotypes dominating the ex vivo response.

Trimming cost V 5 bases and J 1 base; bases outside gene matches: 1. The CDR3 covers 15 residues. Germline loops: CDR1 LNHNV, CDR2 YYDKDF (reference sequence). From the reads, TCRdb called clonotypes with MiXCR, one entry per CDR3 protein. The sample holds some 800,000 distinct CDR3 sequences; 30% to 35% are singletons and the top ten take 9.5% to 15%. On this clonotype: What it binds is unknown.

The TCR originated in a human donor in good health (CMV status not recorded). Some clones in this sample may be carry-over from other donors' samples. V and J are TRBV15 and TRBJ2-4; 11 positions agree with TRBD1. Source: cultured CD8+ T cells from PBMCs, taken from culture after CMV antigen stimulation. The CDR3 reads CATSGQGAAKNIQYF. CDR3 DNA sequence: TGTGCCACCAGCGGACAGGGGGCGGCCAAAAACATTCAGTACTTC.